This T cell receptor beta chain is drawn from a study of radiation and T cells in renal cell carcinoma. Time point in this sample: blood 4 weeks post-SBRT, at nephrectomy. The treatment was: 15 Gy SBRT to primary tumor, nephrectomy 4 weeks later. The patient's renal cell carcinoma had clear cell pathology. The data were produced by immunoSEQ multiplex PCR, yet TCRdb's version contains in-frame clones alone and is incomplete. The data show around 64,000 clones, approximately 80% seen once. The germline CDR1 and CDR2 sequences are SGHTA and FQGTGA. Trimming at V came to 4 bases and at J to 6 bases, leaving 8 bases not matched to a gene. CDR3 length: 16 amino acids.

The V gene is TRBV7-3, the J gene TRBJ2-5, with TRBD2 matching 13 bases. Sequenced material: blood, taken from a patient whose treatment included radiotherapy and nephrectomy. The sequence was collected from a man in his sixties with renal cell carcinoma. The CDR3, as DNA: TGTGCCAGCAGCTCAGGACTAGCGGGAGAGGGAAAGACCCAGTACTTC. Residues: CASSSGLAGEGKTQYF.